These 8 T cell receptor beta chains share one sample of origin, sequenced in a study of control samples from healthy donors and cancer patients. Profiling relied on immunoSEQ multiplex PCR, and the TCRdb table lists in-frame clones only, not all of them. Among about 90,000 clones listed, more than 85% were seen once. The sequencing input was blood. These receptors were taken from a woman younger than 45 in good health.

With respect to this clone: At one boundary the junction diverges from the germline segment, which might be a read error. Other DNA sequences in the sample encode the same CDR3. V gene TRBV12-5 combines with J gene TRBJ2-2; D unresolved. There are 18 residues in the CDR3. Germline loops: CDR1 LGHNT, CDR2 FRNRAP. CDR3 coding DNA: TGTGCTAGCGGTTTGGTACTCGAGAACCCGGCCGTGGCCGGGGAGCTGTTTTTT. Translated, it gives CASGLVLENPAVAGELFF.

This chain connects TRBV19 to TRBJ2-1; TRBD2 might be the D (5 bases). The CDR3 is made up of 18 amino acids. The ends were cut back, 5 bases at V and 3 bases at J, with 23 bases in the middle. Germline V CDR1 and CDR2: LNHDA, SQIVND (reference sequence). The CDR3 nucleotides are TGTGCCAGTAGTGCCCTGCCACGGTGGGCGGGTCACTACAATGAGCAGTTCTTC. It specifies CASSALPRWAGHYNEQFF.

The V and J genes are TRBV27 and TRBJ2-2; no clear D gene. Trimming left V 3 bases short and J 4 bases short, with 6 bases between. Germline V CDR1 and CDR2: MNHEY, SMNVEV (reference sequence). The CDR3 runs to 13 residues. The CDR3 DNA follows: TGTGCCAGCAGTTTTAGAGTCACCGGGGAGCTGTTTTTT. It yields the protein CASSFRVTGELFF.

This clone was detected only once. The gene calls are TRBV4-1 and TRBJ2-3; D is undetermined. Between the trimmed V and J ends, which lost 0 bases and 8 bases, there was a span of 12 bases. The CDR3 has 14 amino acids. The germline V gene encodes CDR1 MGHRA and CDR2 YSYEKL. CDR3 residues: CASSQDGVGVTQYF. CDR3 coding DNA: TGCGCCAGCAGCCAAGATGGGGTGGGCGTTACGCAGTATTTT.

The chain recombines TRBV9 with TRBJ1-1, with D perhaps TRBD1 (5 bases). CDR3 length: 15 amino acids. CDR1 and CDR2 from the germline V gene are SGDLS and YYNGEE. Trimming shortened V by 4 bases and J by 4 bases, and 17 bases separated the two germline ends. CDR3: CASSPPAGLVTEAFF. The CDR3 DNA reads as TGTGCCAGCAGCCCCCCCGCGGGGCTCGTCACTGAAGCTTTCTTT.

The rearrangement joins TRBV28 to TRBJ1-4; TRBD1 might be the D (6 bases). V was cut by 3 bases and J by 7 bases, with 12 bases left in between. Germline lookup yields CDR1 MDHEN and CDR2 SYDVKM. The CDR3 has 14 residues. The DNA for the CDR3 is TGTGCCAGCAGTTTTAGGGGGAGAAGTGAAAAACTGTTTTTT. It is translated as CASSFRGRSEKLFF.

The chain links TRBV19 to TRBJ1-5, with 8 bases identical to TRBD1. The CDR3 is 14 amino acids. Germline CDR1 and CDR2: LNHDA and SQIVND (reference sequence). V was clipped by 3 bases and J by 6 bases; unmatched bases: 4. The CDR3 is CASSIQGASQPQHF. DNA for the CDR3: TGTGCCAGTAGTATCCAGGGGGCGAGTCAGCCCCAGCATTTT. Drawing the rest from reference TRBV19 and TRBJ1-5, the complete variable domain is DGGITQSPKYLFRKEGQNVTLSCEQNLNHDAMYWYRQDPGQGLRLIYYSQIVNDFQKGDIAEGYSVSREKKESFPLTVTSAQKNPTAFYLCASSIQGASQPQHFGDGTRLSIL.

This sequence joins TRBV28 and TRBJ1-1; D uncertain. This CDR3 comprises 16 residues. Trimming shortened V by 5 bases and J by 2 bases, and 18 bases separated the two germline ends. Germline V CDR1 and CDR2: MDHEN, SYDVKM. CDR3: CASSPITPVGNTEAFF. Here the CDR3 DNA reads TGTGCCAGCAGTCCAATCACCCCTGTGGGTAACACTGAAGCTTTCTTT. The full variable domain, completed using reference TRBV28 and TRBJ1-1, is DVKVTQSSRYLVKRTGEKVFLECVQDMDHENMFWYRQDPGLGLRLIYFSYDVKMKEKGDIPEGYSVSREKKERFSLILESASTNQTSMYLCASSPITPVGNTEAFFGQGTRLTVV.